One and the same sample provided the 19 T cell receptor beta chains below, sequenced in a study of blood T cell repertoires in COVID-19. Sequencing used immunoSEQ multiplex PCR; TCRdb keeps in-frame clones, though not all of them. The repertoire holds a few hundred thousand clones, with 85% as singletons. The sequenced material came from peripheral blood. These receptors came from a young woman with acute or convalescent COVID-19.

V gene TRBV2 combines with J gene TRBJ1-5, with D perhaps TRBD1 (6 bases). Per the germline V gene, CDR1 is SNHLY and CDR2 is FYNNEI. The length of the CDR3 is 13 residues. The ends were cut back, 8 bases at V and 5 bases at J, with 13 bases in the middle. CDR3 residues: CASQGPRDQPQHF. CDR3 bases: TGTGCCAGCCAGGGGCCGAGGGATCAGCCCCAGCATTTT.

The J gene is TRBJ1-2, the V gene TRBV10-3; 11 bases are a match to TRBD1. CDR3 size: 15 residues. The germline V gene encodes CDR1 ENHRY and CDR2 SYGVKD. Germline trimming cut 7 bases from V and 3 bases from J; bases unmatched to any gene: 7. CDR3 DNA: TGTGCCATCACTCTTGGGACAGGGGGGGACTATGGCTACACCTTC. This gives the protein CAITLGTGGDYGYTF.

A few counts support this clone. CDR3 DNA: TGTGCCAGCAATGGGGAGGTAGGGAATCAGCCCCAGCATTTT. Protein sequence: CASNGEVGNQPQHF. This chain joins TRBV2 and TRBJ1-5; D remains ambiguous. The CDR3 extends over 14 amino acids. Between the trimmed V and J ends, which lost 7 bases and 4 bases, there was a span of 14 bases. Germline CDR1 is SNHLY and CDR2 is FYNNEI. Looking up the rest from reference TRBV2 and TRBJ1-5 gives the full variable domain: EPEVTQTPSHQVTQMGQEVILRCVPISNHLYFYWYRQILGQKVEFLVSFYNNEISEKSEIFDDQFSVERPDGSNFTLKIRSTKLEDSAMYFCASNGEVGNQPQHFGDGTRLSIL.

CDR3 residues: CASSRITGSQETQYF. The CDR3, as DNA: TGCGCCAGCAGCCGGATTACAGGTAGCCAAGAGACCCAGTACTTC. V gene TRBV5-1 combines with J gene TRBJ2-5; D may be TRBD1 (5 bases). The V gene lost 4 bases and the J gene lost 1 base, with 14 bases spanning the gap. The germline V gene has CDR1 SGHRS and CDR2 YFSETQ. This CDR3 region has 15 residues.

V and J are TRBV4-1 and TRBJ1-6; 11 bases agree with TRBD1. CDR3 length equals 17 residues. The trim removed 5 bases at V and 6 bases at J, leaving 9 bases unmatched. Germline assignment: CDR1 MGHRA and CDR2 YSYEKL. The CDR3 region is CASSVYGTGGSNSPLHF. The CDR3 coding sequence is TGCGCCAGCAGCGTATACGGGACAGGGGGATCTAATTCACCCCTCCACTTT.

The chain is built from TRBV4-1 and TRBJ2-1; 11 bases are shared with TRBD2. Looked up from germline, CDR1 is MGHRA and CDR2 is YSYEKL. With 2 bases clipped from V and 9 bases from J, the junction kept 6 bases outside the gene matches. The CDR3 runs 15 residues. The CDR3 region has the DNA TGCGCCAGCAGCCAAACCGGGACTAGCGGAGGTGAGCAGTTCTTC. Amino acid sequence: CASSQTGTSGGEQFF.

The V gene is TRBV28, the J gene TRBJ1-2; 8 bases are a match to TRBD1. With 6 bases clipped from V and 8 bases from J, the junction kept 14 bases outside the gene matches. CDR1 is MDHEN and CDR2 is SYDVKM in the germline V gene. The CDR3 sequence is 15 residues long. CDR3 in DNA: TGTGCCAGCAGGAGTTCAGGGGGCGGTGAAAGCGGCTACACCTTC. Its protein product is CASRSSGGGESGYTF.

The V gene is TRBV6-1, the J gene TRBJ1-2; D uncertain. The CDR3 consists of 13 residues. V dropped 5 bases and J dropped 4 bases, with 11 bases sitting between them. The germline CDR1 and CDR2 sequences are MNHNS and SASEGT. CDR3 in amino acids: CASSSYDSYGYTF. The CDR3 nucleotides read TGTGCCAGCAGTTCTTACGACTCCTATGGCTACACCTTC.

This clone was seen once. J is TRBJ1-1 and V is TRBV5-1; possible D gene TRBD1, 5 bases. Germline V gene lookup returns CDR1 SGHRS and CDR2 YFSETQ. Trimming took 3 bases from V and 4 from J, leaving 13 bases between them. The CDR3 is made up of 14 amino acids. The CDR3 region has the DNA TGCGCCAGCAGCTCGGAAATAGGGGCCACTGAAGCTTTCTTT. This encodes CASSSEIGATEAFF.

The chain combines TRBV19 with TRBJ2-1, with 9 bases aligning to TRBD2. The CDR3 runs 15 residues. From germline, CDR1 is LNHDA and CDR2 SQIVND (reference sequence). V was clipped by 6 bases and J by 8 bases; unmatched bases: 11. The CDR3 protein is CASSPGTSIGHEQFF. The CDR3 DNA reads TGTGCCAGTAGCCCCGGGACTAGCATCGGCCATGAGCAGTTCTTC.

The chain has TRBV4-2 and TRBJ2-3, with TRBD2 identical over 11 bases. Germline values: CDR1 LGHNA, CDR2 YNFKEQ. After removal of 0 bases from V and 7 bases from J, the junction contained 9 bases not matched to a gene. CDR3 length equals 17 residues. CDR3 residues: CASSQEVAGGLGYTQYF. The CDR3, as DNA: TGTGCCAGCAGCCAAGAGGTAGCGGGGGGGCTCGGGTATACGCAGTATTTT.

The rearrangement uses TRBV6-2 or TRBV6-3 and TRBJ1-1; D is perhaps TRBD1 (5 bases). The CDR3 is 14 residues long. Trimming pared 2 bases from V and 6 bases from J, leaving 13 bases between. Germline CDR1 is MNHEY and CDR2 is SVGEGT. The CDR3 region is CASSYGPGVPEAFF. In DNA, the CDR3 is TGTGCCAGCAGTTACGGCCCGGGGGTCCCTGAAGCTTTCTTT.

The chain combines TRBV19 with TRBJ1-1, with TRBD1 matching 8 bases. Germline CDR1 LNHDA, CDR2 SQIVND (reference sequence). V lost 6 bases, J lost 11 bases, and 11 bases stayed unmatched. The CDR3 spans 13 residues. Here the CDR3 DNA reads TGTGCCAGTAGGGCGGGACAGGCGCCTAGCGCTTTCTTT. It specifies CASRAGQAPSAFF.

The chain carries TRBV12-5 and TRBJ1-5; D is unresolved. The V end lost 0 bases, the J end lost 5 bases, and 5 bases lay between the germline ends. The CDR3 consists of 13 residues. CDR1 and CDR2 from the germline V gene are LGHNT and FRNRAP. This CDR3 reads CASGLVRDQPQHF. In DNA form, the CDR3 reads TGTGCTAGTGGTTTGGTAAGAGATCAGCCCCAGCATTTT.

The chain combines TRBV21-1 with TRBJ2-4; the D segment call TRBD2 is taken from the table without a DNA check. TRBV21-1 represents a pseudogene. The CDR3 has 13 amino acids. The DNA of the CDR3 is TGTGCCAGCCCCGGGGGTGCCAAAAACATTCAGTACTTC. It encodes CASPGGAKNIQYF.

In DNA, the CDR3 is TGCGCCAGCAGCCCCCTTCAGACAGATACGCAGTATTTT. Translating it yields CASSPLQTDTQYF. V and J are TRBV4-1 and TRBJ2-3; D ambiguous. CDR1 is MGHRA, CDR2 YSYEKL, per germline. This CDR3 spans 13 amino acids. Trimming pared 4 bases from V and 3 bases from J, leaving 8 bases between.

This chain joins TRBV5-1 and TRBJ2-7; TRBD2 matches at 8 bases. V was pared by 4 bases and J by 3 bases, with 12 bases of the junction left unmatched. CDR3 length equals 16 residues. Germline assignment: CDR1 SGHRS and CDR2 YFSETQ. The CDR3 sequence is CASSLSVTSGYYEQYF. The CDR3 bases are TGCGCCAGCAGCCTCAGCGTCACTAGCGGATACTACGAGCAGTACTTC.

The rearrangement joins TRBV5-6 to TRBJ1-6; unclear D gene. Germline V gene sequence: CDR1 SGHDT, CDR2 YYEEEE. This CDR3 has 17 amino acids. The V end lost 0 bases, the J end lost 2 bases, and 12 bases lay between the germline ends. CDR3 sequence: CASSLEVQKAYNSPLHF. The CDR3 bases are TGTGCCAGCAGCTTGGAGGTACAGAAGGCCTATAATTCACCCCTCCACTTT.

The CDR3 DNA follows: TGTGCCAGCAGCTCCCGGGACAGGGTTTACACCGGGGAGCTGTTTTTT. Its translation is CASSSRDRVYTGELFF. V and J are TRBV14 and TRBJ2-2, with 9 bases lining up with TRBD1. The ends lost 5 bases at V and 3 bases at J; junction bases unmatched: 7. Germline V lookup: CDR1 SGHDN, CDR2 FVKESK. The CDR3 extends over 16 amino acids.